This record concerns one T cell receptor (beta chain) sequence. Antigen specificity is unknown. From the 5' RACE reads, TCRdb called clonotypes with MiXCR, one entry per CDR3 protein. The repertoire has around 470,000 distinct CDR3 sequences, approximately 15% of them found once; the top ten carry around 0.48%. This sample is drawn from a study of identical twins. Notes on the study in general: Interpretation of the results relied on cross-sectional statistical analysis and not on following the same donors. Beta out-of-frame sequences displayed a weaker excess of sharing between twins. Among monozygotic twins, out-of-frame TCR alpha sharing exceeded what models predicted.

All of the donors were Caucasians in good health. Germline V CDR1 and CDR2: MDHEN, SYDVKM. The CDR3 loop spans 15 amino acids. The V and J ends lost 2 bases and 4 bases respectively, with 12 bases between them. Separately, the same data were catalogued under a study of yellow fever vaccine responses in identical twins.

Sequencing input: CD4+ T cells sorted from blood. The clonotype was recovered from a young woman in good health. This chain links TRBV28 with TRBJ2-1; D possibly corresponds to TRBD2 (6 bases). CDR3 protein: CASSLTVGLYNEQFF. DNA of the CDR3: TGTGCCAGCAGTTTAACTGTGGGACTTTACAATGAGCAGTTCTTC.